This T cell receptor beta chain originates from a study of blood T cells in healthy people across ages. Per sample, a minimum of 6.5 million PBMCs were isolated. The CDR3 extends over 13 amino acids. Trimming pared 2 bases from V and 7 bases from J, leaving 9 bases between. The germline CDR1 and CDR2 sequences are LNHNV and YYDKDF (reference sequence). Whole-study findings and limits: The fall in TCR beta diversity per million T cells was roughly linear with age.

A second roughly 7 to 12 cycle PCR used barcoded and J-beta primers. TCRdb redid the calling of the 5' RACE reads with MiXCR, one entry per CDR3 protein. The sample lists hundreds of thousands of distinct CDR3 sequences; around 36% were seen once. This clonotype was counted a few times. Its matching antigen is unknown. This TCR came from a man younger than 30 in good health. The chain couples TRBV15 to TRBJ2-1; D unclear. The source material was blood. CDR3 coding DNA: TGTGCCACCAGCAGAACGCTAGGAAATGAGCAGTTCTTC. Encoded protein: CATSRTLGNEQFF. Variable domain in full (rest from reference TRBV15 and TRBJ2-1): DAMVIQNPRYQVTQFGKPVTLSCSQTLNHNVMYWYQQKSSQAPKLLFHYYDKDFNNEADTPDNFQSRRPNTSFCFLDIRSPGLGDTAMYLCATSRTLGNEQFFGPGTRLTVL.